This is a list of T cell receptor beta chains from one sample in a study of cytomegalovirus exposure and HLA in healthy donors. The assay was immunoSEQ multiplex PCR, and TCRdb's table has in-frame clones only and misses some. Of around 150,000 clones listed, 70% to 90% are singletons. Material: PBMCs. These TCRs come from a man aged 25 to 40 in good health and CMV-seropositive. CDR3s include the opening cysteine and the closing phenylalanine or tryptophan. Fields, in order: V gene, J gene, clone size, D gene, CDR3 protein, CDR3 DNA. The D gene is left open where the match is weak. Clone size is given for some rows only: seen once, a few or many times, or a class if the clone is expanded.

TRBV7-9	TRBJ2-5	-	TRBD2	CASSSGLARGWETQYF	TGTGCCAGCAGCTCGGGACTAGCTCGGGGATGGGAGACCCAGTACTTC
TRBV6-1	TRBJ2-5	-	TRBD2	CASEALAGGKTQYF	TGTGCCAGCGAGGCGCTAGCGGGGGGGAAGACCCAGTACTTC
TRBV19	TRBJ2-7	-	-	CASSSGSYQGEQYF	TGTGCCAGTAGTAGCGGGTCCTACCAGGGGGAGCAGTACTTC
TRBV4-3	TRBJ1-5	-	TRBD1	CASSRGQVEQPQHF	TGCGCCAGCAGCCGGGGACAGGTGGAACAGCCCCAGCATTTT
TRBV15	TRBJ1-5	-	-	CATSRDRGIGNQPQHF	TGTGCCACCAGCAGAGATCGGGGGATAGGGAATCAGCCCCAGCATTTT
TRBV7-6	TRBJ1-5	-	TRBD1	CASSLAPDRGSNQPQHF	TGTGCCAGCAGCTTAGCCCCGGACAGGGGGAGCAATCAGCCCCAGCATTTT
TRBV7-9	TRBJ2-1	few	-	CASSLLGGNEQFF	TGTGCCAGCAGCTTATTGGGGGGCAATGAGCAGTTCTTC
TRBV27	TRBJ2-3	once	-	CASSFLLSTDTQYF	TGTGCCAGCAGTTTCCTACTTAGCACAGATACGCAGTATTTT
TRBV4-1	TRBJ2-7	-	-	CASSQESRVPSYEQYF	TGCGCCAGCAGCCAAGAGTCGAGGGTCCCTTCCTACGAGCAGTACTTC
TRBV4-1	TRBJ1-1	-	-	CASSQNEAEAFF	TGCGCCAGCAGCCAAAATGAGGCTGAAGCTTTCTTT
TRBV6-5	TRBJ1-1	once	-	CASSYSAESGTEAFF	TGTGCCAGCAGTTACTCGGCTGAATCGGGCACTGAAGCTTTCTTT
TRBV5-1	TRBJ1-1	once	TRBD1	CASTLQGGVTEAFF	TGCGCCAGCACCCTACAGGGGGGGGTAACTGAAGCTTTCTTT
TRBV4-2	TRBJ1-2	-	-	CASSQGQPSTNYGYTF	TGTGCCAGCAGCCAAGGCCAACCGAGTACTAACTATGGCTACACCTTC
TRBV5-4	TRBJ2-5	-	-	CASSLAGEGETQYF	TGTGCCAGCAGCTTGGCAGGGGAAGGGGAGACCCAGTACTTC
TRBV19	TRBJ1-1	few	-	CASSSQGKTEAFF	TGTGCCAGTAGTAGTCAGGGGAAAACTGAAGCTTTCTTT
TRBV10-3	TRBJ2-7	few	TRBD1	CAISDPGQGAYEQYF	TGTGCCATCAGTGATCCCGGACAGGGGGCCTACGAGCAGTACTTC
TRBV27	TRBJ1-5	-	-	CASSQDREPQHF	TGTGCCAGCAGTCAAGACAGAGAGCCCCAGCATTTT
TRBV4-3	TRBJ1-2	-	TRBD1	CASSQDTGDRSGYTF	TGCGCCAGCAGCCAAGATACGGGGGACAGGTCGGGCTACACCTTC
TRBV4-3	TRBJ1-6	-	-	CASSSRGAAYNSPLHF	TGCGCCAGCTCGTCCCGGGGGGCCGCCTATAATTCACCCCTCCACTTT
TRBV6-5	TRBJ1-2	-	-	CASSFSAGYGYTF	TGTGCCAGCAGTTTTAGCGCGGGATATGGCTACACCTTC
TRBV5-4	TRBJ2-1	-	-	CASSFFSARQGQFF	TGTGCCAGCAGCTTCTTTTCGGCGCGCCAGGGGCAGTTCTTC
TRBV2	TRBJ1-2	few	-	CASKSDSLWGYTF	TGTGCCAGCAAGTCGGACAGCTTGTGGGGCTACACCTTC
TRBV7-2	TRBJ1-2	-	-	CASSLDRDGYTF	TGTGCCAGCAGCTTAGACAGGGATGGCTACACCTTC
TRBV10-3	TRBJ2-3	-	-	CAISESTPTDTQYF	TGTGCCATCAGTGAGTCCACACCCACAGATACGCAGTATTTT
TRBV4-1	TRBJ1-1	once	-	CASSLFRGYTEAFF	TGCGCCAGCAGCCTCTTCCGGGGGTACACTGAAGCTTTCTTT
TRBV7-9	TRBJ1-2	-	-	CASSHGGGDGYTF	TGTGCCAGCAGCCACGGAGGGGGGGATGGCTACACCTTC
TRBV27	TRBJ2-2	-	-	CASSLLSSRAGTGELFF	TGTGCCAGCAGTCTACTTTCGAGTAGGGCGGGGACCGGGGAGCTGTTTTTT
TRBV11-2	TRBJ1-2	-	-	CASSFREATYYGYTF	TGTGCCAGCAGCTTCAGGGAGGCCACCTACTATGGCTACACCTTC
TRBV7-9	TRBJ2-1	-	-	CASSFKGGTYNEQFF	TGTGCCAGCAGCTTTAAGGGGGGGACTTACAATGAGCAGTTCTTC
TRBV6-5	TRBJ2-7	few	-	CASSYRDSTYEQYF	TGTGCCAGCAGCTACCGGGACTCCACCTACGAGCAGTACTTC
TRBV7-9	TRBJ2-4	-	-	CASSLGRQTPLF	TGTGCCAGCAGCTTGGGCCGGCAGACCCCATTGTTC
TRBV2	TRBJ2-2	-	TRBD1	CASSKMTGGTGELFF	TGTGCCAGCAGTAAAATGACAGGGGGCACCGGGGAGCTGTTTTTT
TRBV6-5	TRBJ1-2	-	TRBD1	CASRPRTGARGYTF	TGTGCCAGCAGGCCCCGGACAGGCGCTAGAGGCTACACCTTC
TRBV5-4	TRBJ2-3	-	TRBD1	CASSSGGRSTDTQYF	TGTGCCAGCAGCTCAGGGGGCCGAAGCACAGATACGCAGTATTTT
TRBV7-6	TRBJ1-4	-	TRBD1	CASSRTGPASTNEKLFF	TGTGCCAGCAGCCGGACAGGGCCCGCCTCAACTAATGAAAAACTGTTTTTT
TRBV28	TRBJ2-3	-	-	CASSTSGAGTDTQYF	TGTGCCAGCAGTACATCAGGGGCTGGCACAGATACGCAGTATTTT
TRBV6-5	TRBJ2-5	-	-	CASSSGAETQYF	TGTGCCAGCAGTTCAGGGGCAGAGACCCAGTACTTC
TRBV30	TRBJ1-2	-	-	CAWSVPDPGGGGYTF	TGTGCCTGGAGTGTCCCGGATCCCGGGGGTGGTGGCTACACCTTC
TRBV15	TRBJ2-3	-	TRBD1	CATSGQTGGETDTQYF	TGTGCCACCAGCGGTCAGACAGGGGGAGAAACAGATACGCAGTATTTT
TRBV4-1	TRBJ1-4	-	TRBD1	CASSPSPDRVSEKLFF	TGCGCCAGCAGCCCTTCTCCCGACAGGGTCTCTGAAAAACTGTTTTTT
TRBV9	TRBJ1-1	-	TRBD1	CASSEGQVNTEAFF	TGTGCCAGCAGCGAGGGACAGGTAAACACTGAAGCTTTCTTT
TRBV7-2	TRBJ2-5	-	TRBD1	CASSLKGRGPLETQYF	TGTGCCAGCAGCTTAAAAGGCAGGGGGCCGTTAGAGACCCAGTACTTC
TRBV5-6	TRBJ1-2	-	-	CASSPERSYGYTF	TGTGCCAGCAGCCCCGAGAGGTCCTATGGCTACACCTTC
TRBV16	TRBJ2-1	-	TRBD2	CASSHGLAGSSYNEQFF	TGTGCCAGCAGCCATGGACTAGCGGGGAGCTCCTACAATGAGCAGTTCTTC
TRBV27	TRBJ2-6	once	-	CASSLKYAGGHGANVLTF	TGTGCCAGCAGTTTAAAATACGCCGGAGGCCATGGGGCCAACGTCCTGACTTTC
TRBV18	TRBJ1-2	-	TRBD1	CASSPPWTGLDGYTF	TGTGCCAGCTCACCCCCATGGACAGGGCTGGATGGCTACACCTTC
TRBV5-4	TRBJ2-2	-	TRBD1	CASSVRDSTNTGELFF	TGTGCCAGCAGCGTACGGGACAGCACGAACACCGGGGAGCTGTTTTTT